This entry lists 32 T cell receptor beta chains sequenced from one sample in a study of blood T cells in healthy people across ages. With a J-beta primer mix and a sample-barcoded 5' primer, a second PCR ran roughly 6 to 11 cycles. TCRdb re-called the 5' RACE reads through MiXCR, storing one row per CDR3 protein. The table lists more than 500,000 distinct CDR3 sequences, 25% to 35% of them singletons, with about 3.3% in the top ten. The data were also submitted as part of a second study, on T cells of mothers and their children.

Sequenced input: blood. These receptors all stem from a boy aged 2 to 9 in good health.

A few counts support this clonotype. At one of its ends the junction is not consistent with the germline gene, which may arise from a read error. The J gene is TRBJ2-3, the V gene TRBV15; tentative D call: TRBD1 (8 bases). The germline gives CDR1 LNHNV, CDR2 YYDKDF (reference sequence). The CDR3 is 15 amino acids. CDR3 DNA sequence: TGTGCCACCAGCAGAGACGGACAGGGAGGGGATACGCGGTATTTT. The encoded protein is CATSRDGQGGDTRYF.

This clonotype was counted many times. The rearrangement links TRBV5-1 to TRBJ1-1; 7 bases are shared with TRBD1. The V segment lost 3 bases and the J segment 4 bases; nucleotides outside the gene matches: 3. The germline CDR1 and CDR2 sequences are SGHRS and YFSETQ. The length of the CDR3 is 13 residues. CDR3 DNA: TGCGCCAGCAGCTCTGGACAGGTCACTGAAGCTTTCTTT. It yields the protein CASSSGQVTEAFF.

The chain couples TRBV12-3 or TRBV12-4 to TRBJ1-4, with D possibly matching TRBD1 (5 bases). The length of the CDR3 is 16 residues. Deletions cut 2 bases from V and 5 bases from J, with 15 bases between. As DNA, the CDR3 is TGTGCCAGCAGTTTATGGGGCGCCGGCTTAAATGAAAAACTGTTTTTT. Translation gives CASSLWGAGLNEKLFF.

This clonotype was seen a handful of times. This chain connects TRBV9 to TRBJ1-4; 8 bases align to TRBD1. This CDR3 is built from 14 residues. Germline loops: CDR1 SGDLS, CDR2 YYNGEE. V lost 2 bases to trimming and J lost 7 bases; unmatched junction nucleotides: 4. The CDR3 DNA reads TGTGCCAGCAGCGTCGACAGGGGACGTGAAAAACTGTTTTTT. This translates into CASSVDRGREKLFF.

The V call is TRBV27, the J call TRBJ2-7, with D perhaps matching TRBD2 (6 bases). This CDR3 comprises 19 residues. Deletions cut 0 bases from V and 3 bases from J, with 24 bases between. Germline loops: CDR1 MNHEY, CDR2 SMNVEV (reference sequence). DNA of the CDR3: TGTGCCAGCAGTTTATCGAGGCACCCCGGGACTGGTAAAATCTACGAGCAGTACTTC. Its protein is CASSLSRHPGTGKIYEQYF.

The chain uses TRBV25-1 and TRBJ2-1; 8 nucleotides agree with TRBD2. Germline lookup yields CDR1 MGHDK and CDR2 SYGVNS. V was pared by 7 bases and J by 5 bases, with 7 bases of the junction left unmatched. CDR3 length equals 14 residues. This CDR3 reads CASTVAGPHNEQFF. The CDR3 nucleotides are TGTGCCAGCACCGTAGCGGGGCCCCACAATGAGCAGTTCTTC.

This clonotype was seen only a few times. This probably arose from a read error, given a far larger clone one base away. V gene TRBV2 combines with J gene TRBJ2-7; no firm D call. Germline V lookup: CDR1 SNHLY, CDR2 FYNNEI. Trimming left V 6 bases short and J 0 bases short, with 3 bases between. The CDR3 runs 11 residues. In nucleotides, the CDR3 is TGTGCCAGCAGGTTCTCCTACGAGCAGTACTTC. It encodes CASRFSYEQYF.

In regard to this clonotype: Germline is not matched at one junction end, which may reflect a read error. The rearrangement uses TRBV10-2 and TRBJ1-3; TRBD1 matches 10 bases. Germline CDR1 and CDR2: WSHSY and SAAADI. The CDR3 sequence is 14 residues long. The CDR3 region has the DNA TGCGCCAGCAGGACAGGGGGCGACGGAAGCACCATATATTTT. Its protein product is CASRTGGDGSTIYF.

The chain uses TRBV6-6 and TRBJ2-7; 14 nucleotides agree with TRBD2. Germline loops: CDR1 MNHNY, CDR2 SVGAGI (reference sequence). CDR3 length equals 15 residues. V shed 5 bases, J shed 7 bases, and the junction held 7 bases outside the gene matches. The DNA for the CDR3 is TGTGCCAGCAGTCCCGGGACTAGCGGGAGACCGGAGCAGTACTTC. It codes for CASSPGTSGRPEQYF.

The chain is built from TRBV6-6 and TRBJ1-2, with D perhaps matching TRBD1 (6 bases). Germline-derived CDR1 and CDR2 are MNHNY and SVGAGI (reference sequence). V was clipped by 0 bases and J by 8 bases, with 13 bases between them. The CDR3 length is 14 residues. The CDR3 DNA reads TGTGCCAGCAGTTACTCAGGTGCGGGGGGCGGCTACACCTTC. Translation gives CASSYSGAGGGYTF.

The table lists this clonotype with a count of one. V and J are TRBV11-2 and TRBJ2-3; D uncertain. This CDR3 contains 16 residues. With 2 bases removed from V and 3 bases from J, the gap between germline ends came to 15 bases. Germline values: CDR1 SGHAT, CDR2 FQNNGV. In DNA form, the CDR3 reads TGTGCCAGCAGCTTATCGAATAGCCGGGCGACAGATACGCAGTATTTT. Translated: CASSLSNSRATDTQYF.

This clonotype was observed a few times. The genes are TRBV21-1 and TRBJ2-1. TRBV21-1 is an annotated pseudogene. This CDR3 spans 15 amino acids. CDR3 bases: TGTGCCAGCAGCAAAATGGACAGCTCCTACAATGAGCAGTTCTTC. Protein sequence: CASSKMDSSYNEQFF.

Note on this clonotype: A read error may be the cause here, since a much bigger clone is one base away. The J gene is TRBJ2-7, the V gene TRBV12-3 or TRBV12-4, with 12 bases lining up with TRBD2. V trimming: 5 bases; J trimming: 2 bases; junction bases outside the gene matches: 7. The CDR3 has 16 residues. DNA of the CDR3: TGTGCCAGCAGTCCCGGGACTAGCGGGCTCCCCTACGAGCAGTACTTC. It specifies CASSPGTSGLPYEQYF.

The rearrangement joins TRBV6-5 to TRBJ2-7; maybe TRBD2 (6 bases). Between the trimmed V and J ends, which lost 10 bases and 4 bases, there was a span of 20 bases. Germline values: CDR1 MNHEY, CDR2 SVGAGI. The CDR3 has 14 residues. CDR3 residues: CATFRLAGSYEQYF. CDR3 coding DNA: TGTGCCACCTTTCGACTCGCGGGAAGTTACGAGCAGTACTTC.

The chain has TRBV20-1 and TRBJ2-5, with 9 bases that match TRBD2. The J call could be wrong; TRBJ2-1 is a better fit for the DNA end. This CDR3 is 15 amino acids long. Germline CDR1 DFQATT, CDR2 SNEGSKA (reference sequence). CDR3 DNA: TGCAGTGCTACCTTGATTAGCGGGAGTTACAATGAGCAGTTCTTC. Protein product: CSATLISGSYNEQFF.

CDR3 region: CAISVFSTDTQYF. The DNA for the CDR3 is TGTGCCATCAGTGTCTTTAGTACAGATACGCAGTATTTT. The gene calls are TRBV10-3 and TRBJ2-3; D uncertain. The ends were cut back, 4 bases at V and 3 bases at J, with 8 bases in the middle. This CDR3 is 13 amino acids long. Germline-derived CDR1 and CDR2 are ENHRY and SYGVKD.

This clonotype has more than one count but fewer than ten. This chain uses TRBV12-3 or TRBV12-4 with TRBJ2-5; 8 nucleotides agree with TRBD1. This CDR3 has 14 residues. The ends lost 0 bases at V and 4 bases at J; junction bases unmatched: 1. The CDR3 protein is CASSLADRVETQYF. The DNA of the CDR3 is TGTGCCAGCAGTTTAGCGGACAGGGTAGAGACCCAGTACTTC.

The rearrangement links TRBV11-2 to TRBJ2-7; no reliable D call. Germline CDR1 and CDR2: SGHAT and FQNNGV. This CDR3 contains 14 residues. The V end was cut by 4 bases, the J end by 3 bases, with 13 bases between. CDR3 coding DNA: TGTGCCAGCAGCTCCATGGGCTCGGACTACGAGCAGTACTTC. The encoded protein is CASSSMGSDYEQYF.

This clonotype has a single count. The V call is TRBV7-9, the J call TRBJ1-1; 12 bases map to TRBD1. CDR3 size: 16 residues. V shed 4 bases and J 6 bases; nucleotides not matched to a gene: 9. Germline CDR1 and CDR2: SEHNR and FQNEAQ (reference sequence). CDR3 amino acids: CASSSDPGQGAPEAFF. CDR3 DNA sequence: TGTGCCAGCAGCTCAGATCCGGGACAGGGGGCTCCTGAAGCTTTCTTT.

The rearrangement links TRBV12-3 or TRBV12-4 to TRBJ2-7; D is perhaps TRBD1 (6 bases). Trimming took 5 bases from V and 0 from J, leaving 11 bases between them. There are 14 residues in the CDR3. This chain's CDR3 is CASSADRSSYEQYF. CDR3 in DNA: TGTGCCAGCAGTGCCGACAGGAGCTCCTACGAGCAGTACTTC.

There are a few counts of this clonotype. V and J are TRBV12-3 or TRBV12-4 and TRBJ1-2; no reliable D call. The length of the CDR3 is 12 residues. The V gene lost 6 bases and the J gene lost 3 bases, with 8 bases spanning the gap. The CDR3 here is CASSFQYYGYTF. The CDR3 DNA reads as TGTGCCAGCAGCTTTCAATACTATGGCTACACCTTC.

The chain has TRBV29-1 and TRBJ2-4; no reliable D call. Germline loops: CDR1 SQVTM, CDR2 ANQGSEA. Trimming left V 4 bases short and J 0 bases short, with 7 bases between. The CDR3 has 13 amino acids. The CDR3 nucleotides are TGCAGCGTTGGGGGAAGAGCCAAAAACATTCAGTACTTC. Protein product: CSVGGRAKNIQYF.

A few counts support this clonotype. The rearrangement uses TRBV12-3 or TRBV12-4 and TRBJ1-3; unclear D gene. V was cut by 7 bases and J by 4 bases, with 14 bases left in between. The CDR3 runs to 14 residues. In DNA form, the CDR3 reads TGTGCCAGCATAGGCCGACGGCTCGGAAACACCATATATTTT. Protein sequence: CASIGRRLGNTIYF.

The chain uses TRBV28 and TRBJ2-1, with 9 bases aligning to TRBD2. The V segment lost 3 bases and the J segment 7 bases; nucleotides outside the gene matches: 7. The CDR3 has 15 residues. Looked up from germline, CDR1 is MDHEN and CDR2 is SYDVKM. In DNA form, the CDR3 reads TGTGCCAGCAGTTTTGCGGGAGGGCCTCTGAATGAGCAGTTCTTC. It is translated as CASSFAGGPLNEQFF.

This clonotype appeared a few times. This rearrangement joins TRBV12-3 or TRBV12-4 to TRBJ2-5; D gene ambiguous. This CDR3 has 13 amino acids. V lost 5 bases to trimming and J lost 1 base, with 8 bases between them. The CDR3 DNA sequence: TGTGCCAGCAGTGAGAATTTCCAAGAGACCCAGTACTTC. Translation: CASSENFQETQYF.

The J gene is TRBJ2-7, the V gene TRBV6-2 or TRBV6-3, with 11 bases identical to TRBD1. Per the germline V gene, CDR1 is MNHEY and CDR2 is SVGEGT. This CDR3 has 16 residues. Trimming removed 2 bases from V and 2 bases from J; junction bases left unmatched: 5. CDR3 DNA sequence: TGTGCCAGCAGTTACGTGGACAGGGGGCACGCCTACGAGCAGTACTTC. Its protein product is CASSYVDRGHAYEQYF.

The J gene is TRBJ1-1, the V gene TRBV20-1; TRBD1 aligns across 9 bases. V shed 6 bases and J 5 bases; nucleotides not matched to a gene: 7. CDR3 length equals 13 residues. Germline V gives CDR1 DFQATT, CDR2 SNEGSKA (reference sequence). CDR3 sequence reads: CSADRGDGTEAFF. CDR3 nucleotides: TGCAGTGCCGACAGGGGGGACGGGACTGAAGCTTTCTTT.

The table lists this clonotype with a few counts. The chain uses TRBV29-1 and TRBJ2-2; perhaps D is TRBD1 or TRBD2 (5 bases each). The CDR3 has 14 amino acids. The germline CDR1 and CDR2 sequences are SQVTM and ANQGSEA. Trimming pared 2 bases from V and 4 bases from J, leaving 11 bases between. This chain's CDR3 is CSVEQRGGTGELFF. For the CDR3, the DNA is TGCAGCGTTGAACAACGGGGCGGCACCGGGGAGCTGTTTTTT.

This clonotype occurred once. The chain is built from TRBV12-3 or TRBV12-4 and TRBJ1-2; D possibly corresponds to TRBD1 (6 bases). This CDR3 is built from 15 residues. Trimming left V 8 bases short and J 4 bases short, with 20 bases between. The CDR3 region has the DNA TGTGCCAGCGCTATCAGGGGTCTACCGTCCTATGGCTACACCTTC. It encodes CASAIRGLPSYGYTF.

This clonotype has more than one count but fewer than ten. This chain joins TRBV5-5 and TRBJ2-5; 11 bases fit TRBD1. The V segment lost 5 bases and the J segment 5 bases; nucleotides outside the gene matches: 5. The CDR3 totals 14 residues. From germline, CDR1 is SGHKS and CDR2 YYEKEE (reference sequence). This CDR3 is CASSWTGGIETQYF. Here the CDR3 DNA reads TGTGCCAGCAGTTGGACAGGGGGCATCGAGACCCAGTACTTC.

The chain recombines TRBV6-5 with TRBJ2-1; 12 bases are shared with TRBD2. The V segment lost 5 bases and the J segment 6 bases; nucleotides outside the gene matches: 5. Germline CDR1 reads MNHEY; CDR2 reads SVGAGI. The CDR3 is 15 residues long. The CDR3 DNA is TGTGCCAGCAGTCTATGGACTAGCGGGACCAATGAGCAGTTCTTC. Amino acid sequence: CASSLWTSGTNEQFF.

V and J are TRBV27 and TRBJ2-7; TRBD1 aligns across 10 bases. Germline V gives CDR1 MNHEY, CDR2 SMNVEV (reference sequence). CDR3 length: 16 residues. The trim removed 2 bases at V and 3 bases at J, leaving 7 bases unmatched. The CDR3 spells CASSLPDGTGDYEQYF. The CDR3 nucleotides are TGTGCCAGCAGTTTACCCGATGGGACAGGGGACTACGAGCAGTACTTC.